This TCR beta chain was observed in a study of T cell responses to AZD1222 COVID-19 vaccine. Unmatched junction bases numbered 13, after V lost 12 bases and J lost 10 bases. Germline V lookup: CDR1 KGHDR, CDR2 SFDVKD. The CDR3 runs 13 residues. Method: immunoSEQ multiplex PCR; TCRdb's copy keeps in-frame clones and lacks some. The table lists 150,000 to 200,000 clones, almost 95% of them singletons. The specimen comprised peripheral blood, sampled on day 0 of AZD1222 vaccination. J is TRBJ1-1 and V is TRBV24-1; 10 bases line up with TRBD1. The clonotype originates from an adult in good health. The CDR3 DNA reads TGTGCCGTCGCCGGGACAGGGGTGAGGCGAGCTTTCTTT. It specifies CAVAGTGVRRAFF.